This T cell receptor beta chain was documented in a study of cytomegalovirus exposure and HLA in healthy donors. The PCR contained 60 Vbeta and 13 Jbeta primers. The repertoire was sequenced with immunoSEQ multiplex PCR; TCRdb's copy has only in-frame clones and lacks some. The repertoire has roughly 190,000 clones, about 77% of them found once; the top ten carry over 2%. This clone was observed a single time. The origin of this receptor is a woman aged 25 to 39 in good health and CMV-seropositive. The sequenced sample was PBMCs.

The CDR3 loop reads CSGSTGGETQYF. DNA for the CDR3: TGCAGCGGGTCCACAGGGGGCGAGACCCAGTACTTC. The J gene is TRBJ2-5, the V gene TRBV29-1, with TRBD1 matching 9 bases. V trimming: 7 bases; J trimming: 5 bases; junction bases outside the gene matches: 5. This CDR3 has 12 residues. Looked up from germline, CDR1 is SQVTM and CDR2 is ANQGSEA.